The entry below gives a single T cell receptor (beta chain) sequence along with its context. Its antigen specificity is not known. No much larger clone exists at a distance of one base, and base qualities are not known. The time point label of this sample denotes: newly diagnosed GD, antithyroid drugs for less than 3 months. For both TCR sequencing and RNA sequencing, RNA was extracted from PBMCs using TRIzol. The diagnosis of Graves' disease followed American Thyroid Association guidelines. Recruitment of patients was carried out at an endocrinology department in Xi'an, China. From each patient, around 9 milliliters of peripheral blood was collected into an EDTA anticoagulant tube. Ficoll Paque Plus density gradient separation was used to isolate PBMCs, and no further T cell sorting was performed. An Agilent 2100 Bioanalyzer and agarose gel were used to assess RNA quality, and a NanoDrop 2000 was used to measure RNA concentration.

The record originates from a study of regulatory T cells in long-lasting Graves disease (dated by TCRdb to the early 2020s). In terms of the full investigation: Patients with newly diagnosed Graves' disease had been on antithyroid drugs for under 3 months. A total of some 35 samples underwent TCR sequencing: about 13 from persistent and about 20 from newly diagnosed Graves' disease patients. The study took place in China and was registered as a clinical trial. Peripheral blood TCR sequencing and RNA sequencing compared persistent Graves' disease patients with newly diagnosed Graves' disease patients.

The research as a whole found: The authors acknowledged the small sample size as a limitation that may reduce accuracy. TRBV28, TRBJ1-2 and TRBJ2-5 were preferentially used in persistent disease, while TRBV20-1 and TRBJ2-1 were favored in newly diagnosed disease. Persistent patients shared more public clonotypes among themselves (2,741) than newly diagnosed patients did (over 950). Only peripheral blood was studied, because thyroid tissue, the primary lesion, was inaccessible. Compared with newly diagnosed patients, patients with persistent Graves' disease had lower TCR Shannon entropy and fewer highly expanded clones, which suggests clonal expansion. Sequencing and analysis were limited to the TCR beta chain.

Libraries were built with multiplex PCR. TCRdb names Illumina HiSeq 4000 as the instrument used. TCR beta libraries were built with iRepertoire HTBI primers and Arm-PCR amplification of CDR3 regions. Gel purification was performed on PCR products prior to sequencing. The authors' pipeline ran thus. A total of roughly 67 TRBV and some 15 TRBJ segments were identified across samples and were used for gene usage analysis of CDR3 amino acid clonotypes. Filtered high-quality paired reads were merged into contigs using COPE and FqMerger. Contigs were aligned with BLAST to IMGT TRBV, TRBD and TRBJ reference genes, and CDR3 was defined per IMGT. Any clonotype with a frequency above 0.1% was counted as a highly expanded clone. Shannon entropy was used to measure repertoire diversity, and the Gini coefficient was used to measure V-J evenness. A clonotype was considered public if more than one individual shared it. TCRdb took the public reads, trimmed them with fastp at Q25, ran MiXCR for clone calling and kept in-frame beta chains. Under each unique CDR3 protein, matching rows form one entry showing the most common genes and DNA. Clone size and V and J calls follow TCRdb, not the original study. In this sample the table shows a few hundred thousand distinct CDR3 sequences, over 9.5% of which occur a single time. Jointly, the top ten make up approximately 17% of the sample.

The germline V gene encodes CDR1 SGDLS and CDR2 YYNGEE. The V end loses 4 bases and the J end loses 7 bases, and a stretch of 14 bases separates them. Spanning cysteine to phenylalanine, the CDR3 consists of 14 amino acids. The kept DNA is CDR3 alone, 42 bases in frame from the first base. The sample was also linked to a second study, of T cells in Graves' hyperthyroidism and ophthalmopathy. Looking at the second paper: Stable Graves' hyperthyroidism was defined as the absence of progression to ophthalmopathy over 18 months of follow-up. Hyperthyroidism patients were aged 18 to 65 years and newly diagnosed, with disease duration of less than 2 months. Patients with uncontrolled infections, other autoimmune diseases, pregnancy or lactation were excluded. Clinical symptoms, serum thyroxine and TRAb, thyroid ultrasound, and orbital computed tomography formed the basis for the diagnoses. The TCR CDR3 was subjected to a first round of RT-PCR using the HTBI primer set and the Qiagen OneStep RT-PCR kit. Most expanded thyroid clonotypes (frequency above 0.001) were also detected in blood, a finding suggesting that blood repertoires may reflect thyroid immune responses. In cross-validation, a model built on a 13 V-J signature told ophthalmopathy apart from stable hyperthyroidism with 85% to 90% sensitivity and about 81% specificity, and in testing the same model reached 80%/75%. During validation, the model predicted progression to ophthalmopathy a median of approximately 7 months ahead of onset, with 70.59% sensitivity and around 72% specificity. A discovery cohort of approximately 97 patients, roughly 43 with Graves' ophthalmopathy and more than 55 with stable Graves' hyperthyroidism, was used to find distinguishing TCR V-J signatures. An independent validation cohort of some 18 hyperthyroidism patients and over 15 patients who later progressed to ophthalmopathy tested prospective prediction of ophthalmopathy. The roughly 94 discovery patients were randomly divided into training and test sets at a 7:3 ratio. In addition, the study compared T-cell repertoires in thyroid tissue and in blood from six Graves' hyperthyroidism patients. After blood sampling, hyperthyroidism patients were treated with methimazole at a starting dose of 30 mg daily, and ophthalmopathy patients were treated with high-dose intravenous methylprednisolone. A second multiplex PCR round built the libraries, followed by size selection and purification. Sequencing of the libraries was done on an Illumina HiSeq2000 using paired-end 100 bp reads. SOAPnuke was used to process the raw data, removing reads that contained adapters or uncalled bases, had a mean Phred below 15, or lacked an exact match to the constant primer or identifier. COPE v1.2.5 was used to merge high-quality paired reads, and clonotypes were defined as unique nucleotide sequences. MiTCR v1.1 was used to align clonotypes to the IMGT TRBV, TRBD and TRBJ reference segments. The analysis included only V-J combinations with a frequency above 0.0001, which together covered roughly 99% of the repertoires. A TCS score was defined as the ratio between F50 (clonal expansion) and ExV (chaos), using BLOSUM62-based TCRdist between CDR3 peptides within each V-J. Welch's t-statistics and random forest reduced 500 to 650 V-J features to 10 to 15, which were used in a naive Bayes classifier (R e1071). Sample size was not statistically predetermined, and investigators were not blinded to group allocation. The paper reports TCR Vbeta CDR3 sequencing of more than 120 peripheral blood samples: approximately 41 ophthalmopathy, fewer than 80 hyperthyroidism and around 17 progressor patients.

Here the sequenced sample was peripheral blood mononuclear cells (PBMCs), taken at new diagnosis, from a patient treated with antithyroid drugs. The rearrangement joined TRBV9 to TRBJ2-2, with the D gene uncertain. This receptor was obtained from a woman aged 18-29 years with Graves disease. Donor details come from another sample of the same person, matched by shared clones. For the CDR3, the sequence is CASSNPSSVGELFF. The bases read TGTGCCAGCAGCAACCCTTCCTCTGTCGGGGAGCTGTTTTTT.